The 22 T cell receptor beta chains presented below share a single source sample, sequenced in a study of technical replicates of blood from a handful of donors (dated by TCRdb to 2016 to 2017). Library preparation used the immunoSEQ multiplex PCR assay. Imported from immuneACCESS, the table was reduced by TCRdb to in-frame sequences with V and J called. These copies leave out some clones; in studies compared against another copy, an unresolved V gene accounts for under half, and the cause of the remainder is not known. Present in this sample are about 100,000 clones, roughly 94% of which were seen just once. The top ten clones comprise about 0.22% of the sample. Source material: T cells isolated from PBMCs. The receptors stem from a human donor in good health.

The V and J genes are TRBV6-1 and TRBJ1-3; no definite D call. The CDR3 sequence is 17 residues long. Per the germline V gene, CDR1 is MNHNS and CDR2 is SASEGT. V was shortened by 2 bases and J by 12 bases, with 26 bases between the two germline ends. The CDR3 loop is CASSEQILRQAEDGIYF. The CDR3 coding sequence is TGTGCCAGCAGTGAACAGATCTTACGCCAGGCGGAGGATGGCATATATTTT.

The CDR3 coding sequence is TGTGCCAGCAGGCCGGGACAGGGGCTAGGAGGCTACACCTTC. Translating it yields CASRPGQGLGGYTF. V gene TRBV28 combines with J gene TRBJ1-2, with TRBD1 matching over 10 bases. Germline CDR1 MDHEN, CDR2 SYDVKM. V was pared by 6 bases and J by 8 bases, with 9 bases of the junction left unmatched. The length of the CDR3 is 14 residues.

This chain uses TRBV7-9 with TRBJ1-4; D is uncertain. The CDR3 is 14 residues long. Germline assignment: CDR1 SEHNR and CDR2 FQNEAQ (reference sequence). V was pared by 6 bases and J by 8 bases, with 16 bases between. CDR3 in amino acids: CASRRPGENEKLFF. The CDR3 bases are TGTGCCAGCAGGAGGCCCGGGGAGAACGAAAAACTGTTTTTT. The full variable domain, its missing parts supplied by reference TRBV7-9 and TRBJ1-4, is DTGVSQNPRHKITKRGQNVTFRCDPISEHNRLYWYRQTLGQGPEFLTYFQNEAQLEKSRLLSDRFSAERPKGSFSTLEIQRTEQGDSAMYLCASRRPGENEKLFFGSGTQLSVL.

The rearrangement uses TRBV27 and TRBJ2-7; weak D call: TRBD1 (6 bases). V was pared by 4 bases and J by 3 bases, with 10 bases between. The germline V gene encodes CDR1 MNHEY and CDR2 SMNVEV (reference sequence). The CDR3 totals 13 residues. The CDR3 DNA sequence: TGTGCCAGCAGTTACGGGGACAACTACGAGCAGTACTTC. Translated: CASSYGDNYEQYF.

The genes are TRBV7-2 and TRBJ2-7; no definite D call. Trimming took 5 bases from V and 6 from J, leaving 20 bases between them. Looked up from germline, CDR1 is SGHTA and CDR2 is FQGNSA. This CDR3 has 15 residues. The CDR3 here is CASSQNSLGFGEQYF. The CDR3 bases are TGTGCCAGCAGCCAAAATAGCCTTGGGTTTGGCGAGCAGTACTTC.

The V gene is TRBV7-3, the J gene TRBJ2-2, with TRBD1 as a possible D gene (6 bases). Trimming stripped 4 bases from V and 5 bases from J, with 8 bases between. Germline loops: CDR1 SGHTA, CDR2 FQGTGA. This CDR3 contains 13 residues. The CDR3 bases are TGTGCCAGCAGCTCTCAGGGGACCGGGGAGCTGTTTTTT. This codes for CASSSQGTGELFF.

J is TRBJ2-7 and V is TRBV4-1; no clear D. Germline V CDR1 and CDR2: MGHRA, YSYEKL. The CDR3 has 15 amino acids. V was pared by 1 base and J by 0 bases, with 10 bases between. DNA of the CDR3: TGCGCCAGCAGCCAAGTTGAACTCGGCTCCTACGAGCAGTACTTC. Translating it yields CASSQVELGSYEQYF.

The gene calls are TRBV2 and TRBJ2-3; D possibly corresponds to TRBD2 (6 bases). The length of the CDR3 is 13 residues. Germline V gene lookup returns CDR1 SNHLY and CDR2 FYNNEI. Trimming pared 6 bases from V and 3 bases from J, leaving 10 bases between. The CDR3 DNA is TGTGCCAGCAGGGCGGGGAGGACAGATACGCAGTATTTT. Its translation: CASRAGRTDTQYF.

The rearrangement joins TRBV11-2 to TRBJ2-1; 10 bases fit TRBD2. The CDR3 has 16 amino acids. CDR1 and CDR2 from the germline V gene are SGHAT and FQNNGV. After removal of 5 bases from V and 8 bases from J, the junction contained 12 bases not matched to a gene. The CDR3 DNA is TGTGCCAGCAGCACCGGTGGGGCTAGCGGGAGAGATGAGCAGTTCTTC. It is translated as CASSTGGASGRDEQFF.

The chain employs TRBV6-4 and TRBJ1-2; D may be TRBD1 (6 bases). The V gene lost 2 bases and the J gene lost 5 bases, with 15 bases spanning the gap. Germline V gene sequence: CDR1 MRHNA, CDR2 SNTAGT. CDR3 size: 15 residues. The CDR3 DNA reads TGTGCCAGCAGTGACACCGGACAGCCACGGTATGGCTACACCTTC. As protein: CASSDTGQPRYGYTF.

The chain recombines TRBV10-3 with TRBJ1-3; 9 bases match TRBD1. Trimming removed 6 bases from V and 4 bases from J; junction bases left unmatched: 13. This CDR3 has 17 residues. The germline gives CDR1 ENHRY, CDR2 SYGVKD. The CDR3 coding sequence is TGTGCCATCAGCGACCTCGACGACAGGGGGGGCGGAAACACCATATATTTT. Its protein product is CAISDLDDRGGGNTIYF.

The genes are TRBV11-2 and TRBJ2-1; TRBD1 might be the D (6 bases). From germline, CDR1 is SGHAT and CDR2 FQNNGV. This CDR3 spans 17 amino acids. V lost 2 bases and J 1 base, leaving 15 bases between the germline ends. The CDR3 coding sequence is TGTGCCAGCAGCTTATTCAGTGGGACAAATTCCTACAATGAGCAGTTCTTC. Amino acids: CASSLFSGTNSYNEQFF.

The gene calls are TRBV9 and TRBJ1-1; no definite D call. Germline V lookup: CDR1 SGDLS, CDR2 YYNGEE. Trimming shortened V by 0 bases and J by 0 bases, and 12 bases separated the two germline ends. CDR3 length equals 16 residues. DNA for the CDR3: TGTGCCAGCAGCGTAGGGTCTGGCGGTGTGAACACTGAAGCTTTCTTT. As protein: CASSVGSGGVNTEAFF.

The chain combines TRBV9 with TRBJ2-2; 15 nucleotides line up with TRBD2. Germline V CDR1 and CDR2: SGDLS, YYNGEE. The CDR3 totals 17 residues. The junction had 4 bases not matched to a gene; V was cut back by 0 bases and J by 7 bases. The DNA of the CDR3 is TGTGCCAGCAGCGTAGACGGGACTAGCGGGGGGTGCGGGGAGCTGTTTTTT. Translating gives CASSVDGTSGGCGELFF.

The chain is built from TRBV7-9 and TRBJ2-4; the match to TRBD2 covers 14 bases. V dropped 4 bases and J dropped 0; count of bases not matched to a gene: 5. Per germline, CDR1 SEHNR and CDR2 FQNEAQ (reference sequence). This CDR3 is 18 amino acids long. The CDR3 loop reads CASSSGLAGGLAKNIQYF. The CDR3 nucleotides are TGTGCCAGCAGCTCAGGACTAGCGGGGGGTCTAGCCAAAAACATTCAGTACTTC.

The V call is TRBV2, the J call TRBJ1-1, with D possibly matching TRBD1 (5 bases). The length of the CDR3 is 16 residues. Trimming stripped 2 bases from V and 2 bases from J, with 15 bases between. Germline V gene lookup returns CDR1 SNHLY and CDR2 FYNNEI. The CDR3 reads CASSELGLGVNTEAFF. CDR3 coding DNA: TGTGCCAGCAGTGAATTGGGATTAGGGGTAAACACTGAAGCTTTCTTT.

This chain uses TRBV6-1 with TRBJ1-2; 8 bases line up with TRBD1. V dropped 6 bases and J dropped 4; count of bases not matched to a gene: 10. Germline-derived CDR1 and CDR2 are MNHNS and SASEGT. The CDR3 totals 15 residues. The CDR3 is CASRSDRGSTYGYTF. CDR3 DNA: TGTGCCAGCAGGAGTGACAGGGGATCTACCTATGGCTACACCTTC.

The chain links TRBV13 to TRBJ1-2, with 9 bases aligning to TRBD1. This CDR3 is built from 15 residues. Germline loops: CDR1 PRHDT, CDR2 FYEKMQ (reference sequence). Unmatched junction bases numbered 4, after V lost 5 bases and J lost 0 bases. In DNA, the CDR3 is TGTGCCAGCAGCACCCGGGACAGGGCTAACTATGGCTACACCTTC. The encoded protein is CASSTRDRANYGYTF.

The chain is built from TRBV4-2 and TRBJ1-3; D not resolved. There are 15 residues in the CDR3. V shed 1 base and J shed 1 base, with 8 bases lying between them. The germline gives CDR1 LGHNA, CDR2 YNFKEQ. CDR3 protein: CASSQGALSGNTIYF. The CDR3 nucleotides are TGTGCCAGCAGCCAAGGGGCATTATCTGGAAACACCATATATTTT.

V gene TRBV5-4 combines with J gene TRBJ2-7, with no clear D. The CDR3 spans 14 residues. The V end lost 4 bases, the J end lost 3 bases, and 14 bases lay between the germline ends. Germline V gives CDR1 SGHNT, CDR2 YYREEE (reference sequence). CDR3 sequence reads: CASSSNLILYEQYF. As DNA, the CDR3 is TGTGCCAGCAGCAGCAATTTAATACTCTACGAGCAGTACTTC.

The chain links TRBV18 to TRBJ1-1, with D maybe TRBD1 (5 bases). Per the germline V gene, CDR1 is KGHSH and CDR2 is LQKENI. V was trimmed by 2 bases and J by 7 bases, leaving 11 bases between them. This CDR3 contains 13 residues. The CDR3 region is CASSPTTGLEAFF. In DNA, the CDR3 is TGTGCCAGCTCACCAACAACGGGACTTGAAGCTTTCTTT.

The CDR3 loop reads CASTHHQGASYEQYF. CDR3 bases: TGTGCCAGTACTCATCACCAGGGGGCATCGTACGAGCAGTACTTC. This sequence joins TRBV19 and TRBJ2-7; 8 bases fit TRBD1. V lost 7 bases, J lost 4 bases, and 12 bases stayed unmatched. The germline CDR1 and CDR2 sequences are LNHDA and SQIVND (reference sequence). This CDR3 is 15 amino acids long.